The 17 T cell receptor beta chains below were found in one sample sequenced in a study of shared clonotypes between healthy human individuals. Libraries were prepared by immunoSEQ multiplex PCR; TCRdb keeps only in-frame clonotypes and omits some of them. The data contain 2 million to 2.5 million clones, under 97% of them seen just once; the ten biggest clones take up roughly 0.13%. The sample was naive CD4+ T cells sorted from blood. The subset was: CD45RA+ positively selected. The receptors originated from a man aged 18 to 29 in good health.

The chain uses TRBV6-5 and TRBJ2-2, with D unclear. V was clipped by 6 bases and J by 0 bases, with 8 bases between them. CDR1 and CDR2 from the germline V gene are MNHEY and SVGAGI. The CDR3 contains 14 residues. DNA of the CDR3: TGTGCCAGCAGGACCGACGCGAACACCGGGGAGCTGTTTTTT. Amino acids: CASRTDANTGELFF.

This clone is a singleton in its sample. The chain joins TRBV5-8 to TRBJ1-6; the match to TRBD1 covers 10 bases. The trim removed 4 bases at V and 2 bases at J, leaving 9 bases unmatched. This CDR3 region has 18 residues. Per the germline V gene, CDR1 is SGHTS and CDR2 is YDEGEE. For the CDR3, the DNA is TGTGCCAGCAGCACCGGGACAGGGGATTGGGCCTATAATTCACCCCTCCACTTT. Translation: CASSTGTGDWAYNSPLHF.

This chain joins TRBV18 and TRBJ1-2; D might be TRBD1 (5 bases). The CDR3 is 14 amino acids. The germline V and J ends were trimmed by 3 bases and 4 bases, with 12 bases remaining between them. Germline CDR1 reads KGHSH; CDR2 reads LQKENI. The CDR3 is CASSPPGGSYGYTF. The CDR3 nucleotides are TGTGCCAGCTCACCCCCCGGGGGGAGCTATGGCTACACCTTC.

This chain links TRBV30 with TRBJ2-2; D might be TRBD2 (5 bases). CDR1 is GTSNPN, CDR2 SVGIG, per germline (reference sequence). V was clipped by 4 bases and J by 3 bases, with 12 bases between them. The CDR3 length is 14 residues. CDR3 region: CAWTSTLHTGELFF. CDR3 in DNA: TGTGCCTGGACTAGCACCCTACACACCGGGGAGCTGTTTTTT.

The table lists this clone with a count of one. The rearrangement links TRBV6-5 to TRBJ1-2; TRBD1 might be the D (5 bases). This CDR3 spans 15 amino acids. V lost 6 bases, J lost 0 bases, and 14 bases lay in between. Germline values: CDR1 MNHEY, CDR2 SVGAGI. This CDR3 is CASSRTGLANYGYTF. CDR3 nucleotides: TGTGCCAGCAGCCGAACAGGACTCGCTAACTATGGCTACACCTTC.

The chain carries TRBV30 and TRBJ2-5, with a possible D match to TRBD1 (6 bases). From germline, CDR1 is GTSNPN and CDR2 SVGIG (reference sequence). Trimming took off 4 bases at V and 7 bases at J, with 13 bases between the two ends. The CDR3 extends over 12 amino acids. This CDR3 is CAWNPGAGTQYF. CDR3 bases: TGTGCCTGGAACCCAGGGGCTGGGACCCAGTACTTC.

The rearrangement uses TRBV7-8 and TRBJ2-1; the match to TRBD2 covers 10 bases. The germline gives CDR1 SGHVS, CDR2 FQNEAQ. The CDR3 loop spans 16 amino acids. The J segment lost 8 bases and the V segment lost 5 bases, leaving 12 bases of the junction unmatched. The CDR3 protein is CASSPSSGGFRHEQFF. Here the CDR3 DNA reads TGTGCCAGCAGCCCCTCTAGCGGGGGTTTCCGGCATGAGCAGTTCTTC. Full variable domain (missing parts from reference TRBV7-8 and TRBJ2-1): GAGVSQSPRYKVAKRGQDVALRCDPISGHVSLFWYQQALGQGPEFLTYFQNEAQLDKSGLPSDRFFAERPEGSVSTLKIQRTQQEDSAVYLCASSPSSGGFRHEQFFGPGTRLTVL.

The count of this clone is one. This rearrangement joins TRBV28 to TRBJ2-7; 9 bases align to TRBD1. Trimming took 1 base from V and 3 from J; bases not matched to a gene: 7. Germline-derived CDR1 and CDR2 are MDHEN and SYDVKM. The CDR3 length is 16 residues. The CDR3 sequence is CASSLLLGQGDYEQYF. In DNA, the CDR3 is TGTGCCAGCAGTTTATTATTGGGACAGGGAGACTACGAGCAGTACTTC.

The chain uses TRBV5-1 and TRBJ1-5, with D unclear. Germline lookup yields CDR1 SGHRS and CDR2 YFSETQ. V dropped 2 bases and J dropped 9 bases, with 6 bases sitting between them. The length of the CDR3 is 11 residues. The CDR3 region has the DNA TGCGCCAGCAGCTTCACTGGGCCCCAGCATTTT. It specifies CASSFTGPQHF. Full variable domain (rest looked up from reference TRBV5-1 and TRBJ1-5): KAGVTQTPRYLIKTRGQQVTLSCSPISGHRSVSWYQQTPGQGLQFLFEYFSETQRNKGNFPGRFSGRQFSNSRSEMNVSTLELGDSALYLCASSFTGPQHFGDGTRLSIL.

The genes are TRBV7-9 and TRBJ1-2; no definite D call. Germline-derived CDR1 and CDR2 are SEHNR and FQNEAQ (reference sequence). The CDR3 runs 14 residues. Trimming took 5 bases from V and 8 from J, leaving 18 bases between them. CDR3 protein: CASSPNTVVGGYTF. In nucleotides, the CDR3 is TGTGCCAGCAGCCCCAATACGGTAGTTGGGGGCTACACCTTC.

The chain couples TRBV11-2 to TRBJ1-3; a weak D match, TRBD1 (5 bases). Looked up from germline, CDR1 is SGHAT and CDR2 is FQNNGV. This CDR3 is built from 16 residues. The V and J ends lost 2 bases and 1 base respectively, with 12 bases between them. CDR3 bases: TGTGCCAGCAGCTTAAGGGGCCAGGTATCTGGAAACACCATATATTTT. Translation gives CASSLRGQVSGNTIYF.

With respect to this clone: The same CDR3 also results from other DNA sequences found in this sample. V and J are TRBV6-5 and TRBJ2-5, with 11 bases fitting TRBD2. With V trimmed by 0 bases and J by 2 bases, 2 bases remained unmatched. The V gene's germline CDR1 is MNHEY and CDR2 SVGAGI. The CDR3 consists of 16 residues. In DNA, the CDR3 is TGTGCCAGCAGTTACTCGGGACTAGCGGTACAAGAGACCCAGTACTTC. Translated: CASSYSGLAVQETQYF.

The chain recombines TRBV7-2 with TRBJ2-5, with TRBD1 matching over 7 bases. The CDR3 consists of 15 residues. Germline trimming cut 5 bases from V and 5 bases from J; bases unmatched to any gene: 11. The germline CDR1 and CDR2 sequences are SGHTA and FQGNSA. The CDR3 spells CASSIQTGIGETQYF. The DNA for the CDR3 is TGTGCCAGCAGCATCCAGACAGGGATCGGGGAGACCCAGTACTTC.

V usage is TRBV6-5 and J usage is TRBJ1-1; D is uncertain. From germline, CDR1 is MNHEY and CDR2 SVGAGI. The CDR3 contains 13 residues. Trimming left V 7 bases short and J 0 bases short, with 9 bases between. This chain's CDR3 is CASTRRMNTEAFF. CDR3 DNA: TGTGCCAGCACCAGACGGATGAACACTGAAGCTTTCTTT.

The CDR3 sequence is CASSIGTGARDEQFF. The CDR3 DNA follows: TGTGCCAGCAGCATAGGGACAGGGGCGAGGGATGAGCAGTTCTTC. The chain is built from TRBV9 and TRBJ2-1, with 10 bases lining up with TRBD1. Germline V lookup: CDR1 SGDLS, CDR2 YYNGEE. The CDR3 runs to 15 residues. V was pared by 4 bases and J by 8 bases, with 9 bases of the junction left unmatched.

The rearrangement links TRBV5-1 to TRBJ1-1; D may be TRBD1 (6 bases). Per the germline V gene, CDR1 is SGHRS and CDR2 is YFSETQ. V was pared by 0 bases and J by 2 bases, with 14 bases between. CDR3 length equals 16 residues. The CDR3 here is CASSLVQGIANTEAFF. As DNA, the CDR3 is TGCGCCAGCAGCTTGGTGCAGGGGATAGCTAACACTGAAGCTTTCTTT.

The CDR3 DNA is TGTGCCAGCACCCTTAAAGGGGACTACAATGAGCAGTTCTTC. Protein sequence: CASTLKGDYNEQFF. This rearrangement joins TRBV28 to TRBJ2-1, with D possibly TRBD1 on 5 matching bases. The ends were cut back, 7 bases at V and 3 bases at J, with 13 bases in the middle. CDR3 length: 14 amino acids. In germline, CDR1 is MDHEN, CDR2 SYDVKM.